This T cell receptor (beta chain) comes out of a study of CD8+ T cells in alopecia areata. Findings and limits, study-wide: Lesional scalp displayed greater clonality than normal scalp, most notably in alopecia totalis/universalis.

To note about this clone: Its target is unknown.

TCR sequencing used cDNA made by reverse transcription of extracted RNA. The repertoire was sequenced with immunoSEQ multiplex PCR; TCRdb's copy has only in-frame clones and lacks some. Here the sample spans some 170,000 clones, approximately 70% being singletons. PBMC-derived CD4+ and CD8+ T cells were sorted. This receptor was identified in a human donor with alopecia areata. The starting material was CD8+ T cells sorted from blood, obtained at week 0.

CDR3 nucleotides: TGTGCTAGTGGTTCCGGAGGGGAGTATAGCAATCAGCCCCAGCATTTT. Its protein is CASGSGGEYSNQPQHF. The genes are TRBV12-5 and TRBJ1-5; TRBD1 might be the D (5 bases). CDR3 length equals 16 residues. Germline CDR1 and CDR2: LGHNT and FRNRAP. V was clipped by 4 bases and J by 0 bases, with 13 bases between them.